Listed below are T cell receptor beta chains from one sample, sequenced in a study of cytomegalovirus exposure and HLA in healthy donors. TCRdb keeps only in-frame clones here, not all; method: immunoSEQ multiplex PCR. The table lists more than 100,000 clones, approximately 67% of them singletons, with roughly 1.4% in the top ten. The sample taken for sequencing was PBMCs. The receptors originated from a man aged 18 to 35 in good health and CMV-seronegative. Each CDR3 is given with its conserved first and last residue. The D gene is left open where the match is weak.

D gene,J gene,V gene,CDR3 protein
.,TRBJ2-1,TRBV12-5,CASVNDRSSYNEQFF
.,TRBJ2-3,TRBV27,CASSLSQLRVTDTQYF
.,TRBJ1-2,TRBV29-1,CSVVDTGYNYGYPF
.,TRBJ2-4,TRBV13,CASSPRAGDLAKNIQYF
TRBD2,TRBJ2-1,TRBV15,CATSRTLPGGTNEQFF
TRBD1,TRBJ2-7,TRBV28,CASSLPGQTYEQYF
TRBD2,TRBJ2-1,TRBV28,CASSFWAGLAGNYNEQFF
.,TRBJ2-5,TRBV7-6,CASSLSGGGWETQYF
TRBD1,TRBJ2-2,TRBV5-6,CASSLGTGRNTGELFF
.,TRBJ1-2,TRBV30,CAWAGGAITSNYGYTF
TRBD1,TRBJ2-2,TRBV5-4,CASSSGQEGTGELFF
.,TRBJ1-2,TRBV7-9,CSSSLARANYGYTF
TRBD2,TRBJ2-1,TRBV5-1,CASRLPGLAVNFSYNEQFF
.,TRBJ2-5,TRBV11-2,CASSPNQETQYF
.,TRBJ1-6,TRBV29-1,CSVQGGFDSPLHF
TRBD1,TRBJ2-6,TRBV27,CASAPGTGGSGANVLTF
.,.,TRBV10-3,CAISVVLNYEQYF
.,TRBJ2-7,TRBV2,CASRYAAGPGEQYF
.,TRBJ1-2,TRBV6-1,CASSESTGFHYGYTF
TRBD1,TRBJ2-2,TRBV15,CATSGRDRGLPNTGELFF
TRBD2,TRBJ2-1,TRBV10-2,CAIKGELANHEQFF
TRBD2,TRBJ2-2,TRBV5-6,CASSLGGPGRRTGELFF
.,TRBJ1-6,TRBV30,CAWSGGVRLNSPLHF
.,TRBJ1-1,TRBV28,CASRAGNTEAFF
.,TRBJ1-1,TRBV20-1,CSTRFYTEAFF
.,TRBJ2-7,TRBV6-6,CASSREVVPTYEQYF
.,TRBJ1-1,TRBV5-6,CASSPLTGEAFF
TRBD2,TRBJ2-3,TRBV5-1,CASSLEVAGPLDTQYF
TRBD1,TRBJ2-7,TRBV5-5,CASSPDTGQIYEQYF
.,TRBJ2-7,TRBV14,CASSRENKGEFEQYF
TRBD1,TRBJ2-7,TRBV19,CASSARGNEQYF
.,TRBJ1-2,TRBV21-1,CARNNLVLSYGYTF
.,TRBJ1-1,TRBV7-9,CASSAQGDTEAFF
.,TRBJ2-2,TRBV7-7,CASSLAAPGELFF
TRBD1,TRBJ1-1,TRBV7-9,CASSSQGAHTEAFF
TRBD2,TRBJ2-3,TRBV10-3,CATNGGSTDTQYF
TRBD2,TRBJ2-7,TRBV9,CASSLYGRADEQYF
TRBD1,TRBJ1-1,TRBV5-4,CASSSGGVGQGLNTEAFF
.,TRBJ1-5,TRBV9,CASSVGASGNQPQHF
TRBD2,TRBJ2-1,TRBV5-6,CASSMGLAGAYNEQFF
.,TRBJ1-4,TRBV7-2,CASSLSPGEKLFF
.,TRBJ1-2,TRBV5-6,CASGDPGLNYGYTF
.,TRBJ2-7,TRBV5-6,CASSLVGGGDEQYF
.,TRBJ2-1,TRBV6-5,CASSYPARADEQFF
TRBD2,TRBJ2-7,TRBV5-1,CASSSLAGGVYEQYF